This T cell receptor beta chain was recovered during a study of technical replicates of blood from four donors. Using immunoSEQ multiplex PCR, the repertoire was profiled, and TCRdb retains in-frame clones only, with some absent. Of about 79,000 clones detected, approximately 94% appear once; the ten largest clones hold 0.25% to 0.3%. This CDR3 has 15 residues. The germline V gene encodes CDR1 MNHEY and CDR2 SVGAGI. V dropped 2 bases and J dropped 4; count of bases not matched to a gene: 4. Sequenced: T cells isolated from PBMCs. The rearrangement links TRBV6-5 to TRBJ2-1, with 8 bases lining up with TRBD2. This receptor was identified in a human donor in good health. CDR3 nucleotide sequence: TGTGCCAGCAGTTACCTTAGCGGGGAATACAATGAGCAGTTCTTC. Its translation is CASSYLSGEYNEQFF.